This T cell receptor (beta chain) was identified in a study of Graves' ophthalmopathy and Graves' hyperthyroidism (dated 2018 in TCRdb). Concerning the study at large: Peripheral blood was collected at initial diagnosis, before any treatment. To tell Graves' ophthalmopathy apart from Graves' hyperthyroidism, and to predict which patients would progress to ophthalmopathy, the study relied on TCR beta repertoire signatures. In total, 135 blood samples were TCR-sequenced: 43 ophthalmopathy, under 80 hyperthyroidism and roughly 17 hyperthyroidism-to-ophthalmopathy patients. To explore V-J signatures distinguishing ophthalmopathy from hyperthyroidism, a discovery set of around 97 patients (around 44 ophthalmopathy, 57 stable hyperthyroidism) was enrolled. An independent validation cohort was composed of 18 to 20 hyperthyroidism patients and more than 15 patients who later progressed from hyperthyroidism to ophthalmopathy. In more than five hyperthyroidism patients, the T-cell repertoires found in thyroid tissue were compared with those found in blood. Following sampling, methimazole starting at 30 mg daily was administered to hyperthyroidism patients, and high-dose intravenous methylprednisolone was administered to ophthalmopathy patients. The 85 to 100 discovery patients were randomly split 7:3 into training and test sets.

At the junction V is shortened by 7 bases and J by 0 bases, with 13 bases in between. Including cysteine and phenylalanine, the CDR3 has 13 amino acids. CDR3 DNA only is kept here, 39 bases in frame from base 1. Looking up the germline V gene yields CDR1 SQVTM and CDR2 ANQGSEA. Patients with ophthalmopathy had moderately to severely active disease, with a Clinical Activity Score of 3 or more, a NOSPECS grade of 4 or more, and a disease duration of less than 3 months. Patients were excluded if they had other autoimmune diseases, uncontrolled infections, pregnancy or lactation. Diagnosis was based on clinical symptoms, serum thyroxine, TRAb, thyroid ultrasound and orbital computed tomography. Using Ficoll-Paque density gradient centrifugation, PBMCs were isolated from 10 ml of fresh peripheral blood. Trizol reagent was used to extract the total RNA, and its quality was then checked on an Agilent 2100 Bioanalyzer.

Results and caveats for the whole study, not just this receptor: Most of the expanded thyroid clonotypes with a frequency above 0.001 were also detected in blood, and it was suggested that the thyroid immune response may be reflected by blood repertoires. No statistical method was used to set the sample size in advance, and the investigators knew which group each participant was assigned to. In cross-validation, the 13-signature model distinguished ophthalmopathy from stable hyperthyroidism with less than 90% sensitivity and about 81% specificity, while in the test set the corresponding values were about 80% and 75%. In validation, the model predicted ophthalmopathy progression with 70.59% sensitivity and roughly 72% specificity; 12 predicted patients were CT-confirmed with GO in a median of approximately six months.

For repertoire sequencing, TCR beta CDR3 regions were amplified from RNA transcripts. The first round of RT-PCR was done with HTBI primers and the Qiagen OneStep RT-PCR kit, and was followed by a second round of multiplex PCR, then size selection and purification. The libraries underwent paired-end sequencing with 100 bp reads on an Illumina HiSeq2000. Under the source paper's analysis protocol: SOAPnuke was used to process the reads, removing any read that contained adapters or uncalled bases, had a mean Phred below 15, or lacked an exact match to the constant primer or identifier. High-quality paired reads were merged with COPE v1.2.5. Each unique nucleotide sequence was treated as a clonotype, and MiTCR v1.1 was used to align the clonotypes to the IMGT TRB V, D and J references. Only V-J combinations with frequency above 0.0001 were analysed, covering more than 99% of repertoires. For each V-J combination, a TCR clonal expansion and chaos score was defined as the ratio of F50 clonal expansion to chaos observed in the TCRdist matrix. Features were reduced by Welch's t-statistics and random forest to over 10 V-J combinations, which fed a naive Bayes classifier. Thyroid-blood repertoire similarity was quantified with the Morisita-Horn index. Starting from the raw public reads, TCRdb applied fastp trimming at Q25, assembled clones with MiXCR and retained in-frame beta chains. Here each entry gathers all rows of one CDR3 protein and keeps the most common genes and DNA. TCRdb, not the authors, supplied the V and J calls. The sample table lists about 480,000 distinct CDR3 sequences, around an eighth of them with a count of one. About a tenth of the sample belongs to the ten largest clones.

This clonotype was recorded at least ten times. Its antigen is unknown. Per-nucleotide qualities are absent, and no much larger clonotype sits a single base away. Sequencing was performed on blood. The sequence was collected from a woman in her twenties or thirties with Graves' ophthalmopathy. Donor details come from another sample of the same person, matched by shared clones. The V gene is TRBV29-1 and the J gene is TRBJ2-7; the D gene is possibly TRBD2, with 6 bases matching. The nucleotide sequence reads TGCAGCGGCACTAGCTTGGCCTCCTACGAGCAGTACTTC. Its protein reads: CSGTSLASYEQYF.